This paragraph covers one TCR beta chain sequence. Authors' data handling: Amplifying reference gene primers gave estimates of nucleated cell counts. TCRdb keeps only in-frame clones here, not all; method: immunoSEQ multiplex PCR. V, J and clone size were drawn from that table, and D and trimming were deduced from the DNA. The sample lists 300,000 to 400,000 clones; roughly 90% were seen once. V lost 4 bases, J lost 5 bases, and 11 bases lay in between. CDR1 and CDR2 from the germline V gene are SQVTM and ANQGSEA. This CDR3 region has 12 residues. This entry is derived from a study of blood T cell repertoires in COVID-19. Study details: Donors in the United States, Italy and Spain gave samples during acute or convalescent COVID-19. T cells, B-cell-depleted T cells, or PBMCs supplied cDNA or gDNA.

The chain joins TRBV29-1 to TRBJ2-5; D not resolved. Sequencing was done on a sample of peripheral blood. This receptor was obtained from a woman in her fifties or sixties with active or convalescent COVID-19. The CDR3: CSVAHSSETQYF. The CDR3 region has the DNA TGCAGCGTTGCCCATTCGAGTGAGACCCAGTACTTC.